This entry concerns a single TCR beta chain. Its antigen is not known. The sample belongs to a study of T cells after yellow fever vaccination. Study-level results: Abundant clonotypes from the bulk population could get into FACS-sorted repertoires as contaminants. The booster saw the reappearance of most primary-vaccination clones (approximately 97% CD4, 70% to 90% CD8).

Making TCR cDNA involved 5'RACE template switching, which added UMIs and a universal primer site. One entry per CDR3 protein, called by TCRdb with MiXCR from the 5' RACE reads. Found here are hundreds of thousands of distinct CDR3 sequences, approximately 19% of them singletons; the top ten hold roughly 19%. Germline CDR1 KGHDR, CDR2 SFDVKD. The CDR3 sequence is 23 residues long. The trim removed 0 bases at V and 0 bases at J, leaving 16 bases unmatched. Sequencing was performed on PBMCs, taken before the yellow fever booster vaccination. This TCR derives from a man aged 18 to 30 who received the YFV17D yellow fever vaccine. J is TRBJ2-6 and V is TRBV24-1; 10 bases align to TRBD1. The CDR3 region has the DNA TGTGCCACCAGTGATTTGTCTGGTTTCGAGGGGACAGGGGTCAACTCTGGGGCCAACGTCCTGACTTTC. Residues: CATSDLSGFEGTGVNSGANVLTF.